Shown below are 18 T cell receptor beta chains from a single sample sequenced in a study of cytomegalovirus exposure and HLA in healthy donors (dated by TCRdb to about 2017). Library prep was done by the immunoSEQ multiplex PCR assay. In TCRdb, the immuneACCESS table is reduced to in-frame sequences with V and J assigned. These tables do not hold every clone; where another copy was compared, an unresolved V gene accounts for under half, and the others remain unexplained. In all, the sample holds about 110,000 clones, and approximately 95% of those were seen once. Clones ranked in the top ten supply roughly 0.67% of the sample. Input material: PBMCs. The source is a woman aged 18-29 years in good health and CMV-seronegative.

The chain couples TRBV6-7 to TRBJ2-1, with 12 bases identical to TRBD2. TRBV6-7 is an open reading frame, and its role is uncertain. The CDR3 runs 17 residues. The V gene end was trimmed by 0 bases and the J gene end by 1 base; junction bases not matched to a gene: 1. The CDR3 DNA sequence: TGTGCCAGCAGTTACTCCCTAGCGGGGGGGTCCTACAATGAGCAGTTCTTC. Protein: CASSYSLAGGSYNEQFF.

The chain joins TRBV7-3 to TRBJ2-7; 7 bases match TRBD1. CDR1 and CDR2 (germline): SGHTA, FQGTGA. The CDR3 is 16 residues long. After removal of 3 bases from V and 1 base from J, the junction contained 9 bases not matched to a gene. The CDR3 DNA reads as TGTGCCAGCAGCTTTGCAGGGGGTAAGGGTTCCTACGAGCAGTACTTC. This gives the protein CASSFAGGKGSYEQYF.

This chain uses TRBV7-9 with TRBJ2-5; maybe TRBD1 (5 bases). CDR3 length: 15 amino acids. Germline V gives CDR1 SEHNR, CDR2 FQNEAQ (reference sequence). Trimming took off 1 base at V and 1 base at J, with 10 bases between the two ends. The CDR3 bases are TGTGCCAGCAGCTTAGACCTAGGGGTCCAAGAGACCCAGTACTTC. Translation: CASSLDLGVQETQYF. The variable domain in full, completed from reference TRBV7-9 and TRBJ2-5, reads DTGVSQNPRHKITKRGQNVTFRCDPISEHNRLYWYRQTLGQGPEFLTYFQNEAQLEKSRLLSDRFSAERPKGSFSTLEIQRTEQGDSAMYLCASSLDLGVQETQYFGPGTRLLVL.

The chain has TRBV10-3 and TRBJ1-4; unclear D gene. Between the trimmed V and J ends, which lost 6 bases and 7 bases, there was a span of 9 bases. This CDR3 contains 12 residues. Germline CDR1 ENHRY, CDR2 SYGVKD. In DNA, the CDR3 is TGTGCCATCAGCGCGGGGAGTGAAAAACTGTTTTTT. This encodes CAISAGSEKLFF.

The CDR3 bases are TGTGCCAGCAGCTTAGTGGCTAGCGGGGGCGCTTGGGATGAGCAGTTCTTC. Translating gives CASSLVASGGAWDEQFF. V gene TRBV11-2 combines with J gene TRBJ2-1, with 10 bases lining up with TRBD2. The CDR3 runs to 17 residues. The V gene's germline CDR1 is SGHAT and CDR2 FQNNGV. The V segment lost 1 base and the J segment 8 bases; nucleotides outside the gene matches: 11.

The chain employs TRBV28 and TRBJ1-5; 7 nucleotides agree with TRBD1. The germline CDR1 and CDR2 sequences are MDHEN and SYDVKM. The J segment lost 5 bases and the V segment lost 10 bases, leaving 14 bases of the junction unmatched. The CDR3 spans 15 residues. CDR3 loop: CATSDRTGWDQPQHF. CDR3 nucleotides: TGTGCCACTTCGGACCGGACAGGATGGGATCAGCCCCAGCATTTT.

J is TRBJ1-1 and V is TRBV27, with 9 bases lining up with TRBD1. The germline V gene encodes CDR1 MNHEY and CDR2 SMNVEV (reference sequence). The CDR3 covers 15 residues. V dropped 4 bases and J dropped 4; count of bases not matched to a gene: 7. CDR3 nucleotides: TGTGCCAGCAGTTCTTACGACAGGGGGTCCACTGAAGCTTTCTTT. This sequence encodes CASSSYDRGSTEAFF.

The CDR3 loop is CASSVTGNTEAFF. DNA of the CDR3: TGTGCCAGCAGTGTCACAGGGAACACTGAAGCTTTCTTT. The J gene is TRBJ1-1, the V gene TRBV6-1, with TRBD1 as a possible D gene (5 bases). V lost 4 bases, J lost 1 base, and 7 bases lay in between. This CDR3 is 13 amino acids long. Germline V gene lookup returns CDR1 MNHNS and CDR2 SASEGT.

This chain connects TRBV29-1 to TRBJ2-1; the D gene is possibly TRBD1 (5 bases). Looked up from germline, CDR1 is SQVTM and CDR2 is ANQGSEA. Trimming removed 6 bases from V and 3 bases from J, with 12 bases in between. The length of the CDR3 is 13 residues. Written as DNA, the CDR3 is TGCAGCGTAGACGACAGACTCTACAATGAGCAGTTCTTC. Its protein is CSVDDRLYNEQFF.

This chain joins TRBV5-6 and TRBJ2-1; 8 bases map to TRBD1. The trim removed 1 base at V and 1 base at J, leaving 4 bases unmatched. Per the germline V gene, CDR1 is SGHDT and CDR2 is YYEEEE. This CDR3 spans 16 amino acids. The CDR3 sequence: CASSLSGGVSYNEQFF. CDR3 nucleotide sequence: TGTGCCAGCAGCTTGTCAGGGGGCGTATCCTACAATGAGCAGTTCTTC.

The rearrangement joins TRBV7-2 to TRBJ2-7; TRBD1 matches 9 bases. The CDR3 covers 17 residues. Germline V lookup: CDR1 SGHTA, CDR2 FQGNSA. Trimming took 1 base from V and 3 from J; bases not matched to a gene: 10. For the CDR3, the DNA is TGTGCCAGCAGCTTAGGAGGGACAGGGTTGGTTAACTACGAGCAGTACTTC. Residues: CASSLGGTGLVNYEQYF.

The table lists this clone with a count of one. The DNA for the CDR3 is TGTGCCAGTACCGAAGGGACAGGGGCCTTTGAGCAGTTCTTC. Protein: CASTEGTGAFEQFF. V is TRBV19 and J is TRBJ2-1; 10 bases agree with TRBD1. CDR1 LNHDA and CDR2 SQIVND come from the germline V gene (reference sequence). V lost 7 bases and J lost 9; bases outside the gene matches: 9. This CDR3 is built from 14 residues.

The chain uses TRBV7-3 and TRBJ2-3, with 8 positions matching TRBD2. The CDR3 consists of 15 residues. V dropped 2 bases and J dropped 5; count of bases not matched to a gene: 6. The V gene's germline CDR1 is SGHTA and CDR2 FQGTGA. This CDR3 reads CASSLHGGALDTQYF. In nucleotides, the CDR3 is TGTGCCAGCAGCTTACACGGGGGGGCCCTAGATACGCAGTATTTT.

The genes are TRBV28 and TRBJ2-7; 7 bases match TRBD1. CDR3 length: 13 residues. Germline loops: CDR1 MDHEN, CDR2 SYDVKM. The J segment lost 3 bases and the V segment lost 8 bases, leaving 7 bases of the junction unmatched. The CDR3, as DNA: TGTGCCAGCGGCGTAGGGGGCCGCTACGAGCAGTACTTC. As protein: CASGVGGRYEQYF.

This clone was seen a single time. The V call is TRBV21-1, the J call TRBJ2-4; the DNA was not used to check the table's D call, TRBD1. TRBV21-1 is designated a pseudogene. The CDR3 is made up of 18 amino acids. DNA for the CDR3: TGTGCCAGCAGTGGGACAGAGGGACACCCCATAGCCAAAAACATTCAGTACTTC. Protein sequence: CASSGTEGHPIAKNIQYF.

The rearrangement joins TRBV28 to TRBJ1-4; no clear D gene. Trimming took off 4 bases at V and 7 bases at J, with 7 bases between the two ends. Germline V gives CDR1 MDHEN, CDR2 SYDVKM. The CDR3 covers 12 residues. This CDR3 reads CASSSSGEKLFF. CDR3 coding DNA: TGTGCCAGCAGTTCCTCCGGTGAAAAACTGTTTTTT.

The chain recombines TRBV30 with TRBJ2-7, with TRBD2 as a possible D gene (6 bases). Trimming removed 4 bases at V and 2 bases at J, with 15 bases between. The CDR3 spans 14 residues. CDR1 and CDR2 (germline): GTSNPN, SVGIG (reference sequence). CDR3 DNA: TGTGCCTGGACCAAACTCGGGGGTCCCTACGAGCAGTACTTC. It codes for CAWTKLGGPYEQYF.

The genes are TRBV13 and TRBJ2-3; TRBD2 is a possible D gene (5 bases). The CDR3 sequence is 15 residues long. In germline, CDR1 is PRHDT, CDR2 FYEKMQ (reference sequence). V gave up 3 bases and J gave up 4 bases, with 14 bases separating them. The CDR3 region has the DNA TGTGCCAGCAGCTTTCGGGGAAGTGGTGCAGATACGCAGTATTTT. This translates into CASSFRGSGADTQYF.